This passage covers 2 T cell receptor beta chains from one sample sequenced in a study of blood T cell repertoires in COVID-19. Assay: immunoSEQ multiplex PCR; the TCRdb copy retains only in-frame clones and omits some. The table lists a few hundred thousand clones, about 90% of them singletons. Input material: PBMCs or T cells enriched from blood (not recorded which). The receptors shown here come from a woman aged 25 to 39 who had recovered from COVID-19.

The CDR3 spells CASSPPSAGSTYEQYF. The CDR3 coding sequence is TGTGCCAGCTCACCACCATCAGCGGGGAGCACCTACGAGCAGTACTTC. This chain joins TRBV18 and TRBJ2-7, with 7 bases lining up with TRBD2. The trim removed 0 bases at V and 2 bases at J, leaving 7 bases unmatched. The CDR3 consists of 16 residues. Germline V lookup: CDR1 KGHSH, CDR2 LQKENI.

The V call is TRBV19, the J call TRBJ1-1; D remains unclear. Looked up from germline, CDR1 is LNHDA and CDR2 is SQIVND (reference sequence). Trimming removed 2 bases at V and 2 bases at J, with 12 bases between. The CDR3 spans 15 residues. This CDR3 reads CASSITLRGNTEAFF. CDR3 sequence (DNA): TGTGCCAGTAGTATAACCCTTCGGGGAAACACTGAAGCTTTCTTT.